The T cell receptor (beta chain) under discussion was sequenced for a study of spatial heterogeneity in lung cancer. The germline V gene has CDR1 MDHEN and CDR2 SYDVKM. CDR3 length: 18 amino acids. V dropped 4 bases and J dropped 0; count of bases not matched to a gene: 9. This clonotype was counted at least ten times. Its antigen is not identified. MiXCR, run by TCRdb on the 5' RACE reads, gives a single entry per CDR3 protein. The sample includes about 24,000 distinct CDR3 sequences, roughly 9% of them seen just once. Findings of the study overall: Ubiquitous and regional expanded TCR counts tracked ubiquitous and regional nonsynonymous mutations, respectively. The number of expanded tumor alpha and beta chains correlated with mutation number.

The time point is: sample taken at primary tumor resection. Whole RNA came from tumor, nontumor lung or frozen PBMC and was sequenced without being sorted. The genes are TRBV28 and TRBJ1-3; 10 bases match TRBD1. Sequences were derived from lung tumor tissue, sampled at surgery. The clonotype comes from a male donor with early-stage non-small cell lung cancer. CDR3 amino acids: CASSSHPGTGVSGNTIYF. The CDR3 region has the DNA TGTGCCAGCAGTTCACATCCGGGGACAGGGGTCTCTGGAAACACCATATATTTT.